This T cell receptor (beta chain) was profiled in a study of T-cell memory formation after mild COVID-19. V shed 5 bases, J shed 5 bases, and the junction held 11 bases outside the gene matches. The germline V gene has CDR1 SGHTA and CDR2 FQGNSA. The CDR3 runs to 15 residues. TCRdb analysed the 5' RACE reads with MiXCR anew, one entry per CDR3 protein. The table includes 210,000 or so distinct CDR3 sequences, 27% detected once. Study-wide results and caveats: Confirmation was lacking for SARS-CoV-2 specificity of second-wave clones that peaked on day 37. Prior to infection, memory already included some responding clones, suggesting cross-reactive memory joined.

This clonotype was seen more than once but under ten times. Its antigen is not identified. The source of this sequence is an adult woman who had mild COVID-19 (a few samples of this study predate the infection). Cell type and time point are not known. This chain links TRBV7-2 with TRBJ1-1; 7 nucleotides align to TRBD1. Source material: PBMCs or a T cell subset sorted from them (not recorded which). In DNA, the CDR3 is TGTGCCAGCAGCGGGGTGACAGGGATGGGAACTGAAGCTTTCTTT. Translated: CASSGVTGMGTEAFF.